This T cell receptor beta chain comes out of a study of cytomegalovirus exposure and HLA in healthy donors. The germline CDR1 and CDR2 sequences are SGHTA and FQGNSA. V lost 2 bases and J lost 6, with 14 bases in between. This CDR3 spans 16 amino acids. General observations from the study: Earlier findings revealed that most TCR beta V segments proved productive either about 87% or about 30% of the time. Reportedly, a later analysis found an Asian-associated ancestry cluster had fewer N-insertions than the approximately 700-donor mean. There were fewer than 200 TCR beta chains listed as cytomegalovirus-associated.

Both 60 Vbeta primers and 13 Jbeta primers went into the PCR. The table came from immunoSEQ multiplex PCR; TCRdb's copy has only in-frame clones and leaves some out. The sample holds more than 85,000 clones; 78% are singletons and the top ten take around 1.2%. In its sample, this clone was seen a few times. The antigen is undetermined. Sequencing used PBMCs. This clonotype originated in a woman in her twenties or thirties in good health and CMV-seronegative. V and J are TRBV7-2 and TRBJ1-6; D uncertain. The CDR3 reads CASSLMSVAVNSPLHF. In DNA form, the CDR3 reads TGTGCCAGCAGCTTAATGTCGGTAGCGGTTAATTCACCCCTCCACTTT.